Listed here are 17 T cell receptor beta chains from one sample, sequenced in a study of blood T cell repertoires in COVID-19. Assay used: immunoSEQ multiplex PCR; TCRdb lists only in-frame clones, some missing. The sample comprises about 95,000 clones, approximately 80% of which are singletons, and approximately 22% rests with the top ten. Sequencing was done on a sample of peripheral blood. All receptors derive from a human donor in a cohort sampled during active COVID-19.

The chain uses TRBV7-3 and TRBJ1-1; the match to TRBD1 covers 10 bases. Trimming cost V 3 bases and J 5 bases; bases outside gene matches: 6. The CDR3 length is 15 residues. Germline V gene lookup returns CDR1 SGHTA and CDR2 FQGTGA. In DNA form, the CDR3 reads TGTGCCAGCAGCTTGGGACAGGGGAGAGAGACTGAAGCTTTCTTT. Translation gives CASSLGQGRETEAFF.

The chain couples TRBV19 to TRBJ2-3, with 7 positions matching TRBD2. V lost 3 bases, J lost 1 base, and 4 bases stayed unmatched. The CDR3 covers 15 residues. The V gene's germline CDR1 is LNHDA and CDR2 SQIVND (reference sequence). The CDR3 reads CASSILGRGTDTQYF. DNA for the CDR3: TGTGCCAGTAGTATCTTAGGGAGGGGCACAGATACGCAGTATTTT.

The V call is TRBV19, the J call TRBJ2-7, with D possibly being TRBD1 (7 bases). V was pared by 4 bases and J by 0 bases, with 13 bases between. The CDR3 covers 15 residues. Per germline, CDR1 LNHDA and CDR2 SQIVND (reference sequence). In nucleotides, the CDR3 is TGTGCCAGTAGTAACCCAGGGGGGATCTCCTACGAGCAGTACTTC. Protein: CASSNPGGISYEQYF.

This clone showed up just a few times. The rearrangement uses TRBV14 and TRBJ1-1; the match to TRBD1 covers 8 bases. The CDR3 has 15 amino acids. Germline V gene data show CDR1 as SGHDN and CDR2 as FVKESK. Losses at the gene ends were 4 bases for V and 2 bases for J; bases not matched to a gene: 6. The CDR3 region is CASSLQGARNTEAFF. CDR3 DNA sequence: TGTGCCAGCAGCCTGCAGGGGGCGCGTAACACTGAAGCTTTCTTT.

The J gene is TRBJ2-7, the V gene TRBV6-5, with TRBD2 identical over 12 bases. CDR3 length: 15 amino acids. Germline trimming cut 6 bases from V and 1 base from J; bases unmatched to any gene: 4. CDR1 is MNHEY and CDR2 is SVGAGI in the germline V gene. CDR3 nucleotide sequence: TGTGCCAGCAGATTTACTAGCGGGAGGTCCTACGAGCAGTACTTC. It specifies CASRFTSGRSYEQYF.

The CDR3 loop reads CASSLGDRLNYGYTF. CDR3 DNA sequence: TGTGCCAGCAGCCTAGGGGACAGGTTGAACTATGGCTACACCTTC. The V call is TRBV5-4, the J call TRBJ1-2, with 8 bases identical to TRBD1. The J segment lost 2 bases and the V segment lost 4 bases, leaving 7 bases of the junction unmatched. The CDR3 sequence is 15 residues long. Germline V gives CDR1 SGHNT, CDR2 YYREEE (reference sequence).

The chain combines TRBV7-8 with TRBJ2-2, with D perhaps TRBD2 (6 bases). The CDR3 runs to 16 residues. The germline V gene has CDR1 SGHVS and CDR2 FQNEAQ. Trimming removed 5 bases at V and 3 bases at J, with 16 bases between. CDR3 sequence (DNA): TGTGCCAGCAGCCCGCTAAGGACGGGAGACACCGGGGAGCTGTTTTTT. Amino acid sequence: CASSPLRTGDTGELFF.

This chain joins TRBV18 and TRBJ1-5, with D hard to call. V lost 2 bases and J 6 bases, leaving 8 bases between the germline ends. Germline V CDR1 and CDR2: KGHSH, LQKENI. The CDR3 consists of 13 residues. CDR3: CASSPVHGQPQHF. The CDR3 DNA is TGTGCCAGCTCACCAGTCCACGGTCAGCCCCAGCATTTT.

V gene TRBV18 combines with J gene TRBJ1-4; D may be TRBD1 (5 bases). The CDR3 is 15 amino acids. CDR1 is KGHSH and CDR2 is LQKENI in the germline V gene. Trimming shortened V by 4 bases and J by 1 base, and 10 bases separated the two germline ends. CDR3 bases: TGTGCCAGCTCACGAAGACAGAAAACTAATGAAAAACTGTTTTTT. It is translated as CASSRRQKTNEKLFF.

This chain links TRBV6-4 with TRBJ2-2, with D possibly TRBD2 on 5 matching bases. V shed 2 bases and J shed 5 bases, with 6 bases lying between them. Germline lookup yields CDR1 MRHNA and CDR2 SNTAGT. There are 13 residues in the CDR3. The CDR3 DNA reads TGTGCCAGCAGTGACCGGGAAACCGGGGAGCTGTTTTTT. It translates to CASSDRETGELFF.

This chain joins TRBV6-6 and TRBJ1-5, with TRBD1 identical over 7 bases. This CDR3 spans 16 amino acids. V was clipped by 0 bases and J by 1 base; unmatched bases: 3. Germline V gives CDR1 MNHNY, CDR2 SVGAGI (reference sequence). The CDR3 loop reads CASSYSSRGSNQPQHF. The CDR3 coding sequence is TGTGCCAGCAGTTACTCATCCAGGGGGAGCAATCAGCCCCAGCATTTT.

The rearrangement links TRBV18 to TRBJ2-5, with 9 bases aligning to TRBD2. The V gene's germline CDR1 is KGHSH and CDR2 LQKENI. This CDR3 spans 14 amino acids. V lost 0 bases, J lost 5 bases, and 1 base stayed unmatched. The CDR3: CASSPPSGGETQYF. Written as DNA, the CDR3 is TGTGCCAGCTCACCACCGAGCGGGGGGGAGACCCAGTACTTC.

This sequence joins TRBV3-1 (or the pseudogene TRBV3-2) and TRBJ2-2, with D perhaps matching TRBD2 (5 bases). Trimming removed 4 bases from V and 5 bases from J, with 14 bases in between. Germline V gene sequence: CDR1 LGHDT, CDR2 YNNKEL (reference sequence). The CDR3 runs 15 residues. CDR3 region: CASSRLAGGTGELFF. CDR3 in DNA: TGTGCCAGCAGCCGGCTGGCGGGCGGGACCGGGGAGCTGTTTTTT.

V gene TRBV6-6 combines with J gene TRBJ1-5; 7 bases line up with TRBD1. There are 14 residues in the CDR3. J gave up 3 bases and V 7 bases, and 6 bases lay outside the gene matches. Germline V lookup: CDR1 MNHNY, CDR2 SVGAGI (reference sequence). The DNA of the CDR3 is TGTGCCAGCAAGAGGACAGGAGACAATCAGCCCCAGCATTTT. Its protein product is CASKRTGDNQPQHF.

This clone was detected once. The V call is TRBV6-1, the J call TRBJ1-2; a weak D match, TRBD1 (5 bases). The CDR3 covers 15 residues. The germline V and J ends were trimmed by 1 base and 4 bases, with 13 bases remaining between them. Germline V gene lookup returns CDR1 MNHNS and CDR2 SASEGT. The CDR3 sequence: CASSEGWQGIYGYTF. The CDR3 DNA reads TGTGCCAGCAGTGAAGGATGGCAGGGCATCTATGGCTACACCTTC.

The rearrangement links TRBV7-8 to TRBJ1-1; D is unclear. Germline loops: CDR1 SGHVS, CDR2 FQNEAQ. V lost 1 base and J 0 bases, leaving 9 bases between the germline ends. This CDR3 is built from 15 residues. CDR3 in amino acids: CASSLDGRMNTEAFF. CDR3 nucleotide sequence: TGTGCCAGCAGCTTAGACGGGAGGATGAACACTGAAGCTTTCTTT.

The chain joins TRBV6-5 to TRBJ1-4; D is unresolved. The CDR3 runs to 10 residues. Germline CDR1 and CDR2: MNHEY and SVGAGI. Trimming left V 7 bases short and J 6 bases short, with 3 bases between. The CDR3 bases are TGTGCCAGCAAGCATGAAAAACTGTTTTTT. It is translated as CASKHEKLFF.